This is a list of T cell receptor beta chains from one sample in a study of Graves' ophthalmopathy and Graves' hyperthyroidism. TCRdb called the multiplex PCR reads again in MiXCR, with one record for every CDR3 protein. The sample includes around 1.1 million distinct CDR3 sequences, 35% to 40% of them seen just once. The source material was peripheral blood or thyroid tissue (not recorded which). Receptors were obtained from an adult man with Graves' hyperthyroidism. CDR3s include the opening cysteine and the closing phenylalanine or tryptophan. The order of the fields is CDR3 length, clone size, D gene, V gene, J gene, CDR3 protein, CDR3 DNA. D genes are given only for firm matches. The size of a clone is reported for some rows only, either as once, few or many, or as a class for expanded clones.

14	many	TRBD1	TRBV13	TRBJ1-2	CASRDRGFGYGYTF	TGTGCCAGCAGGGACAGGGGCTTTGGCTATGGCTACACCTTC
14	many	.	TRBV20-1	TRBJ2-5	CSAAPPTRVETQYF	TGCAGTGCCGCCCCGCCGACTAGGGTGGAGACCCAGTACTTC
20	few	.	TRBV7-9	TRBJ1-1	CASSLRGQRLAATPNTEAFF	TGTGCCAGCAGCCTACGCGGGCAGCGTCTTGCAGCTACGCCGAACACTGAAGCTTTCTTT
15	few	.	TRBV6-2/TRBV6-3	TRBJ2-5	CASSPPARLRETQYF	TGTGCCAGCAGCCCTCCGGCGAGATTAAGGGAGACCCAGTACTTC
15	many	TRBD1	TRBV29-1	TRBJ2-5	CSVESWDSYQETQYF	TGCAGCGTTGAATCCTGGGACAGTTACCAAGAGACCCAGTACTTC
13	.	.	TRBV2	TRBJ1-5	CASSNSWDQPQHF	TGTGCCAGCAGTAACAGCTGGGATCAGCCCCAGCATTTT
13	.	TRBD1	TRBV7-2	TRBJ1-2	CASSGRQGTGYTF	TGTGCCAGCAGCGGACGACAGGGGACTGGCTACACCTTC
14	many	TRBD1	TRBV7-9	TRBJ2-5	CASSKPGGPETQYF	TGTGCCAGCAGCAAGCCAGGGGGTCCGGAGACCCAGTACTTC
14	.	TRBD1	TRBV6-5	TRBJ2-7	CASSYGGQGAEQYF	TGTGCCAGCAGTTACGGGGGACAGGGGGCCGAGCAGTACTTC
13	many	.	TRBV7-2	TRBJ2-5	CASSPDVGETQYF	TGTGCCAGCAGCCCGGACGTCGGGGAGACCCAGTACTTC
13	many	.	TRBV9	TRBJ1-6	CASGGPGRSPLHF	TGTGCCAGCGGCGGGCCGGGGCGGTCACCCCTCCACTTT
15	many	.	TRBV11-2	TRBJ1-1	CASSLGAGWRTEAFF	TGTGCCAGCAGCTTAGGGGCGGGCTGGAGGACTGAAGCTTTCTTT
15	many	.	TRBV2	TRBJ1-2	CASSEAAVRGYGYTF	TGTGCCAGCAGTGAAGCGGCAGTTCGAGGATATGGCTACACCTTC
14	.	.	TRBV7-2	TRBJ2-7	CASSPAVARGEQYF	TGTGCCAGCAGCCCGGCGGTGGCAAGGGGAGAGCAGTACTTC
13	.	TRBD1	TRBV7-9	TRBJ1-5	CASMTGANQPQHF	TGTGCCAGCATGACAGGGGCTAATCAGCCCCAGCATTTT
14	.	.	TRBV7-9	TRBJ2-5	CASSLNAGRETQYF	TGTGCCAGCAGCCTAAACGCGGGCCGAGAGACCCAGTACTTC
13	many	.	TRBV6-5	TRBJ1-1	CASSTRPITEAFF	TGTGCCAGCAGTACGAGACCCATCACTGAAGCTTTCTTT
15	few	.	TRBV10-3	TRBJ2-3	CAISEGQGLTDTQYF	TGTGCCATCAGTGAGGGCCAGGGGCTGACAGATACGCAGTATTTT
14	.	.	TRBV2	TRBJ1-6	CASSERQNKETQYF	TGTGCCAGCAGTGAGAGACAGAACAAAGAGACCCAGTACTTT
17	.	.	TRBV6-2/TRBV6-3	TRBJ2-5	CASSYGKGWGTQETQYF	TGTGCCAGCAGTTACGGGAAAGGGTGGGGAACCCAAGAGACCCAGTACTTC
16	.	.	TRBV20-1	TRBJ2-5	CSARTGTTKRRETQYF	TGCAGTGCTCGGACTGGGACAACCAAAAGGCGGGAGACCCAGTACTTC
12	.	.	TRBV5-4	TRBJ1-1	CASSARNTEAFF	TGTGCCAGCAGCGCCCGAAACACTGAAGCTTTCTTT
16	.	.	TRBV10-3	TRBJ1-5	CAISENPGTDNQPQHF	TGTGCCATCAGCGAGAACCCCGGGACCGACAATCAGCCCCAGCATTTT
14	.	.	TRBV10-3	TRBJ2-7	CAMNGAGDGAEQYF	TGTGCCATGAACGGGGCCGGGGATGGGGCCGAGCAGTACTTC
15	.	.	TRBV7-2	TRBJ2-7	CASSFVAGRVYEQYF	TGTGCCAGCAGCTTCGTGGCCGGAAGAGTCTACGAGCAGTACTTC
15	many	.	TRBV5-5	TRBJ2-7	CASSGNDRPSYEQYF	TGTGCCAGCAGCGGGAATGATCGACCGTCCTACGAGCAGTACTTC
15	.	TRBD1	TRBV20-1	TRBJ2-2	CSARIRGRDTGELFF	TGCAGTGCTAGAATCAGGGGGCGGGACACCGGGGAGCTGTTTTTT
12	.	.	TRBV10-3	TRBJ2-2	CASQTNTGELFF	TGTGCCAGCCAAACTAACACCGGGGAGCTGTTTTTT
16	.	.	TRBV9	TRBJ2-7	CASSEGGQRTPYEQYF	TGTGCCAGCAGTGAGGGGGGGCAGCGGACCCCCTACGAGCAGTACTTC
15	.	.	TRBV10-2	TRBJ1-2	CASSFKGRTNYGYTF	TGCGCCAGCAGCTTTAAGGGCAGGACTAACTATGGCTACACCTTC
14	.	.	TRBV7-9	TRBJ1-1	CASSLTHGNTEAFF	TGTGCCAGCAGCTTAACTCACGGGAACACTGAAGCTTTCTTT
16	few	.	TRBV6-5	TRBJ2-6	CASSYLAEPGANVLTF	TGTGCCAGCAGTTACTTAGCAGAGCCTGGGGCCAACGTCCTGACTTTC